This entry concerns a single TCR beta chain. This sample was taken from a study of cytotoxic CD8 clonotypes in ibrutinib-treated CLL. Using immunoSEQ multiplex PCR, the repertoire was profiled, and TCRdb retains in-frame clones only, with some absent. The repertoire holds approximately 84,000 clones, with roughly three quarters as singletons. The CDR3 consists of 15 residues. Germline V CDR1 and CDR2: SGHTA, FQGNSA. V was trimmed by 4 bases and J by 4 bases, leaving 13 bases between them. Sequenced material: PBMCs, taken after 12 months of ibrutinib treatment. The clonotype comes from a human donor with chronic lymphocytic leukemia. This chain uses TRBV7-2 with TRBJ1-4, with D perhaps TRBD1 (6 bases). The CDR3 DNA reads TGTGCCAGCAGCTCGGGGGGCTGGGGTAATGAAAAACTGTTTTTT. It codes for CASSSGGWGNEKLFF.